This T cell receptor beta chain was profiled in a study of Ad26.COV2.S vaccination and SARS-CoV-2 variants. Germline V CDR1 and CDR2: GTSNPN, SVGIG (reference sequence). This CDR3 region has 14 residues. The V end was cut by 4 bases, the J end by 8 bases, with 20 bases between. Treatment given: some 20 received Ad26.COV2.S at low or high dose, single or two shots; several received placebo; per-sample allocation not given. At day 63 after the first vaccine or placebo injection, samples were drawn. The table came from immunoSEQ multiplex PCR; TCRdb's copy has only in-frame clones and leaves some out. The sample has about 500,000 clones; around 89% are singletons. Broader study findings: Total T cell responses may have been underestimated by the TCR breadth and depth analyses.

Worth noting for this clone: Its antigen is undetermined.

The J gene is TRBJ1-2, the V gene TRBV30; tentative D call: TRBD1 (6 bases). This TCR derives from a person aged 18-60 years who received the Ad26.COV2.S COVID-19 vaccine or a placebo. The specimen comprised peripheral blood, sampled in a trial of Ad26.COV2.S vaccine versus placebo. DNA of the CDR3: TGTGCCTGGAAATCGGACAGTGCGGCTGGGGGCTACACCTTC. Its protein is CAWKSDSAAGGYTF. The full variable domain, rest sourced from reference TRBV30 and TRBJ1-2, is SQTIHQWPATLVQPVGSPLSLECTVEGTSNPNLYWYRQAAGRGLQLLFYSVGIGQISSEVPQNLSASRPQDRQFILSSKKLLLSDSGFYLCAWKSDSAAGGYTFGSGTRLTVV.